This paragraph reports one TCR beta chain. The antigen is undetermined. This sample stems from a study of T-cell memory formation after mild COVID-19. Study-wide points: CD4+ contracting clones were found mainly in CM and EM, and CD8+ ones in EMRA.

TCRdb reprocessed the 5' RACE reads with MiXCR, giving one entry per CDR3 protein. The data contain about 600,000 distinct CDR3 sequences, roughly 22% of them singletons. Trimming stripped 7 bases from V and 10 bases from J, with 16 bases between. CDR3 size: 12 residues. Germline V gene lookup returns CDR1 MGHDK and CDR2 SYGVNS. The sample consisted of PBMCs or a T cell subset sorted from them (not recorded which). The sequence was obtained from an adult woman who had mild COVID-19 (a few samples of this study predate the infection). Cell type and time point are not known. The chain employs TRBV25-1 and TRBJ1-2; D is ambiguous. CDR3 in amino acids: CASTPGDGVYTF. In DNA, the CDR3 is TGTGCCAGCACCCCCGGGGATGGGGTCTACACCTTC.